Listed here is a single T cell receptor (beta chain). The sample comes from a study of blood T cell repertoires in COVID-19. Study summary: Acute and convalescent COVID-19 samples came from the United States, Italy and Spain. The analysed material was cDNA or gDNA that came from T cells, B-cell-depleted T cells, or PBMCs.

CDR3 length: 15 residues. Per the germline V gene, CDR1 is SGHNT and CDR2 is YYREEE (reference sequence). Trimming removed 0 bases at V and 5 bases at J, with 14 bases between. Per the original methods: Amplification from reference gene primers served as the basis for estimated nucleated cell counts. Clones were read by immunoSEQ multiplex PCR, and TCRdb kept only the in-frame ones, dropping some. V, J and clone size are taken as reported in that table, and D and trimming were inferred from the DNA itself. The sample carries 250,000 or so clones, approximately 90% recorded once. The chain links TRBV5-4 to TRBJ2-5; D perhaps matches TRBD1 (5 bases). The sequence was obtained from a woman between 25 and 40 years old with active or convalescent COVID-19. Sequenced sample: peripheral blood. CDR3 region: CASSLGSAGKETQYF. DNA for the CDR3: TGTGCCAGCAGCTTGGGTTCGGCAGGGAAGGAGACCCAGTACTTC. The full variable domain, rest sourced from reference TRBV5-4 and TRBJ2-5, is ETGVTQSPTHLIKTRGQQVTLRCSSQSGHNTVSWYQQALGQGPQFIFQYYREEENGRGNFPPRFSGLQFPNYSSELNVNALELDDSALYLCASSLGSAGKETQYFGPGTRLLVL.